This T cell receptor (beta chain) is from a study of blood T cell repertoires in COVID-19. As for the study in general: COVID-19 samples, acute and convalescent, were from the United States, Italy and Spain. T cells, B-cell-depleted T cells, or PBMCs provided the cDNA or gDNA that served as material.

Enrollees, about 18 to 90 years old, lived in some 24 US areas. Participants' own reports of clinical history determined their cohort assignment. Clones were read by immunoSEQ multiplex PCR, and TCRdb kept only the in-frame ones, dropping some. The data show 150,000 to 200,000 clones, almost 80% seen once. The CDR3 length is 15 residues. The ends lost 6 bases at V and 3 bases at J; junction bases unmatched: 10. CDR1 is MDHEN and CDR2 is SYDVKM in the germline V gene. The clonotype was recovered from a woman aged 50 to 60 who had recovered from COVID-19. Sequencing was carried out using PBMCs or T cells enriched from blood (not recorded which). The gene calls are TRBV28 and TRBJ2-7; 8 nucleotides align to TRBD1. In DNA form, the CDR3 reads TGTGCCAGCAGCCAGCAAGCAGGGGGCTTCTACGAGCAGTACTTC. It is translated as CASSQQAGGFYEQYF.